Sequencing of this T cell receptor (beta chain) was carried out in a study of CXCR3-negative and CXCR3-positive naive CD8 T cells. Broader study findings: Diversity in memory CD8+ cells fell much lower than the comparably high levels seen in both naive subsets. CXCR3-positive naive cells had TRB CDR3s that were more hydrophobic than CXCR3-negative naive cells had. Whereas memory cells differed, naive CXCR3-negative and CXCR3-positive cells shared similar TRBV-TRBJ usage. TRB CDR3 properties indicated TCR strength, while surface CD5 was similar across naive subsets.

About this clonotype: The antigen remains unidentified.

CDR3 length: 15 amino acids. The TRB cDNA libraries were prepared by 5' RACE with UMI labels. TCRdb reprocessed the 5' RACE reads, keeping one entry per CDR3 protein, no DNA. This sample's table reports about 120,000 distinct CDR3 sequences. Naive cells were sorted as CD45RO-, CCR7+, CD27+ and CD95-. This rearrangement joins TRBV12-3 or TRBV12-4 to TRBJ2-2. Sample: naive CXCR3+ CD8+ T cells from blood. Subset in this sample: CD45RO-CCR7+CD27+CD95- naive CD8+ T cells expressing CXCR3 (TNR3+). The receptor was derived from a human donor in good health. Some clones in this sample may be carry-over from other donors' samples. This CDR3 reads CASSSSGGYTGELFF.